This TCR beta chain was sequenced during a study of blood T cell repertoires in COVID-19. This table comes from immunoSEQ multiplex PCR, and its TCRdb copy is limited to in-frame clones, with some not included. This table holds some 190,000 clones, over 75% found once. Per germline, CDR1 SGHVS and CDR2 FQNEAQ. The CDR3 consists of 16 residues. The sample holds a few counts of this clone. A junction end diverges from the germline sequence, so it may reflect a read error. J is TRBJ2-1 and V is TRBV7-8, with 9 bases lining up with TRBD2. This clonotype was sampled from a person aged 70 to 80 with COVID-19, enrolled during active disease. The specimen sequenced was peripheral blood. The DNA of the CDR3 is TGTGCCAGCAACTTAGGGGGCGGGAGGGCCCACAATGAGCAGTTCTTC. Translation gives CASNLGGGRAHNEQFF.